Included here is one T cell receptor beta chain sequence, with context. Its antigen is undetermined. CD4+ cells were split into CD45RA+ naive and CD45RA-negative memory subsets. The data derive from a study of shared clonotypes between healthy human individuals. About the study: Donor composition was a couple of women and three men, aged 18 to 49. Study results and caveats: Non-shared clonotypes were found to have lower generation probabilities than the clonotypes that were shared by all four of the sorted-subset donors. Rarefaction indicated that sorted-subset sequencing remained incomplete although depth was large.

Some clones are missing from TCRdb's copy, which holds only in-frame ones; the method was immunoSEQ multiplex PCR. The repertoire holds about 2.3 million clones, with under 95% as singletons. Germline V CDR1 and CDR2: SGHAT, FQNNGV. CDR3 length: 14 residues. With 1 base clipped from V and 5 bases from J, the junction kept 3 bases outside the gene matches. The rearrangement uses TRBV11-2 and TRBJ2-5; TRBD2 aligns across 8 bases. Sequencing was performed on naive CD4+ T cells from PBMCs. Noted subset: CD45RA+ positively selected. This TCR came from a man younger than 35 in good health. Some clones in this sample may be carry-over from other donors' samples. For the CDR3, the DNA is TGTGCCAGCAGCTTAGTGACGGGAGGGGAGACCCAGTACTTC. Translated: CASSLVTGGETQYF.